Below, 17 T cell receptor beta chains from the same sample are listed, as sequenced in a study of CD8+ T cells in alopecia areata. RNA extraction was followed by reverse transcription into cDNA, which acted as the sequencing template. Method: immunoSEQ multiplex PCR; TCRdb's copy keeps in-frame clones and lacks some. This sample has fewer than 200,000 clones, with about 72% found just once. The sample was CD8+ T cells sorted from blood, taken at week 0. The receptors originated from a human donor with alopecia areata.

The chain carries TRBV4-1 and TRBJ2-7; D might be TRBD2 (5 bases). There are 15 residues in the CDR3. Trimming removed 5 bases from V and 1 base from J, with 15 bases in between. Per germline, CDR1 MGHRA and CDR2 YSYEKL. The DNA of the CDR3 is TGCGCCAGCAGCGAGACCGGACTTATTTCCTACGAGCAGTACTTC. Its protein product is CASSETGLISYEQYF.

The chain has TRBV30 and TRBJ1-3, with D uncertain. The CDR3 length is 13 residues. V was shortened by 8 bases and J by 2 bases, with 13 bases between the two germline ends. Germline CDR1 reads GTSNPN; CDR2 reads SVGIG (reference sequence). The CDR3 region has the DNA TGTGCCGTTAGTGGGGAGACTGGAAACACCATATATTTT. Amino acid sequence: CAVSGETGNTIYF. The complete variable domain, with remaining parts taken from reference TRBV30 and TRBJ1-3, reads SQTIHQWPATLVQPVGSPLSLECTVEGTSNPNLYWYRQAAGRGLQLLFYSVGIGQISSEVPQNLSASRPQDRQFILSSKKLLLSDSGFYLCAVSGETGNTIYFGEGSWLTVV.

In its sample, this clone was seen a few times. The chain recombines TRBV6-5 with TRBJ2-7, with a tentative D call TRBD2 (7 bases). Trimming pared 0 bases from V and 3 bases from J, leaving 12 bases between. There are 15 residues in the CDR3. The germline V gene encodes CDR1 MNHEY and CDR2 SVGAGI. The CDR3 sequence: CASSYSRGGRYEQYF. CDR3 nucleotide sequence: TGTGCCAGCAGTTACTCGAGGGGGGGGCGCTACGAGCAGTACTTC.

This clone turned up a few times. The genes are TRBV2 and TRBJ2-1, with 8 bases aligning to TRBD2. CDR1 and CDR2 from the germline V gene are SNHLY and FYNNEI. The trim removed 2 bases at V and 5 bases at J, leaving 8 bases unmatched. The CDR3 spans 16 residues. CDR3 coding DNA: TGTGCCAGCAGTGAATACGGGGGTAGCGGGAACAATGAGCAGTTCTTC. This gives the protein CASSEYGGSGNNEQFF.

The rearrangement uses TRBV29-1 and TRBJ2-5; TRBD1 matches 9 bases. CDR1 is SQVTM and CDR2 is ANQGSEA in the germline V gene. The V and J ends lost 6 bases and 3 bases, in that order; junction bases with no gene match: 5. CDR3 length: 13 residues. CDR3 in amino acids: CSVVDRGKETQYF. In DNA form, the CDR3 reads TGCAGCGTGGTGGACAGGGGTAAAGAGACCCAGTACTTC. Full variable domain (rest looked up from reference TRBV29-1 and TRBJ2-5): SAVISQKPSRDICQRGTSLTIQCQVDSQVTMMFWYRQQPGQSLTLIATANQGSEATYESGFVIDKFPISRPNLTFSTLTVSNMSPEDSSIYLCSVVDRGKETQYFGPGTRLLVL.

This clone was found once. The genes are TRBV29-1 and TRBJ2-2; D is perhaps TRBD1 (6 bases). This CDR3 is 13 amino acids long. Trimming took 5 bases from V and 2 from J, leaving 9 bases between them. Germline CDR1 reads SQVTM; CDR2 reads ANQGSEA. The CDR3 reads CSVPGTNTGELFF. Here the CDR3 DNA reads TGCAGCGTTCCAGGGACAAACACCGGGGAGCTGTTTTTT.

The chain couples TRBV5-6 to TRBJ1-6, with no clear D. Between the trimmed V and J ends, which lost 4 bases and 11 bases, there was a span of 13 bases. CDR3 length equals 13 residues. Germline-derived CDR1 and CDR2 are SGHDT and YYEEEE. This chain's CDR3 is CASSPGNFAPLHF. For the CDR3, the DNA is TGTGCCAGCAGCCCCGGGAATTTCGCACCCCTCCACTTT. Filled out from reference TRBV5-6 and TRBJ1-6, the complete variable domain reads DAGVTQSPTHLIKTRGQQVTLRCSPKSGHDTVSWYQQALGQGPQFIFQYYEEEERQRGNFPDRFSGHQFPNYSSELNVNALLLGDSALYLCASSPGNFAPLHFGNGTRLTVT.

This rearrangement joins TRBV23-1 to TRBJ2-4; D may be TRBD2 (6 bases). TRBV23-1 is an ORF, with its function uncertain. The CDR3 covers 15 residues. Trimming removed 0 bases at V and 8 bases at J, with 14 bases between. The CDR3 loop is CASSQSTWDLHIQYF. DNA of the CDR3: TGCGCCAGCAGTCAATCTACTTGGGACTTGCACATTCAGTACTTC.

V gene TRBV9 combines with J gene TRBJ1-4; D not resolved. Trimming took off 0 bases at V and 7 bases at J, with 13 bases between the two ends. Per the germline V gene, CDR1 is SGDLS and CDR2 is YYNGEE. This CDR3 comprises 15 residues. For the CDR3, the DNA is TGTGCCAGCAGCGTAGCGGCGGGGATCGGTGAAAAACTGTTTTTT. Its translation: CASSVAAGIGEKLFF.

The CDR3: CASGPGTEAFF. CDR3 in DNA: TGTGCCAGCGGGCCGGGGACTGAAGCTTTCTTT. The V gene is TRBV9, the J gene TRBJ1-1; D is unclear. V gave up 7 bases and J gave up 5 bases, with 9 bases separating them. Germline CDR1 and CDR2: SGDLS and YYNGEE. The CDR3 extends over 11 amino acids.

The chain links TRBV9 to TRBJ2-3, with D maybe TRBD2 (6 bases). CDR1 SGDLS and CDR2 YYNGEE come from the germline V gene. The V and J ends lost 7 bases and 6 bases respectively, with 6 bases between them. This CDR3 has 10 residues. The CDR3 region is CASGGDTQYF. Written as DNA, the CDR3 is TGTGCCAGCGGAGGGGATACGCAGTATTTT.

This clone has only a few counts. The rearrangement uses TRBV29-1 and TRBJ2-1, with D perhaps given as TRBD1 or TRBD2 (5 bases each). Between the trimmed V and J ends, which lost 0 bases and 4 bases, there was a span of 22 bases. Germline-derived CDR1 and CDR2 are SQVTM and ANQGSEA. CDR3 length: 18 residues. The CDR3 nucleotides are TGCAGCGTTGAAGATCCGTCTGGGGGAAGGTCCCCTTACAATGAGCAGTTCTTC. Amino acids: CSVEDPSGGRSPYNEQFF.

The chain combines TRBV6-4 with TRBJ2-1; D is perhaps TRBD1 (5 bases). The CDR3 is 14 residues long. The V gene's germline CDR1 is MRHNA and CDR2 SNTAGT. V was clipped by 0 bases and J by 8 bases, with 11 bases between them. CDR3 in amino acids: CASSDSQGIDEQFF. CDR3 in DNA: TGTGCCAGCAGTGACTCCCAGGGTATCGATGAGCAGTTCTTC.

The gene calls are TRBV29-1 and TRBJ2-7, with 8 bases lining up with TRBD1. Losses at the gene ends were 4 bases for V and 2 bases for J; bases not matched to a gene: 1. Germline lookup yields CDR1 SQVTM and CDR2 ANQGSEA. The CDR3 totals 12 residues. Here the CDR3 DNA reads TGCAGCGTTGTACAGGGGGCCTACGAGCAGTACTTC. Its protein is CSVVQGAYEQYF.

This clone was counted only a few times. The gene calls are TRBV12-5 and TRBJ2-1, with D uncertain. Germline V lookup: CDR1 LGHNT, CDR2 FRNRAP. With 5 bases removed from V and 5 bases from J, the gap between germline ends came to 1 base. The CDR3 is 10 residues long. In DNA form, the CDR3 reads TGTGCTAGTGGTCACAATGAGCAGTTCTTC. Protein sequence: CASGHNEQFF. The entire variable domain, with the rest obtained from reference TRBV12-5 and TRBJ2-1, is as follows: DARVTQTPRHKVTEMGQEVTMRCQPILGHNTVFWYRQTMMQGLELLAYFRNRAPLDDSGMPKDRFSAEMPDATLATLKIQPSEPRDSAVYFCASGHNEQFFGPGTRLTVL.

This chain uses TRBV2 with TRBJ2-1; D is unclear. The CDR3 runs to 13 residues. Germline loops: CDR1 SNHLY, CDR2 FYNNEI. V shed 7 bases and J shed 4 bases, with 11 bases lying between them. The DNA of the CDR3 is TGTGCCAGCATTGGGGAAGTTTACAATGAGCAGTTCTTC. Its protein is CASIGEVYNEQFF.

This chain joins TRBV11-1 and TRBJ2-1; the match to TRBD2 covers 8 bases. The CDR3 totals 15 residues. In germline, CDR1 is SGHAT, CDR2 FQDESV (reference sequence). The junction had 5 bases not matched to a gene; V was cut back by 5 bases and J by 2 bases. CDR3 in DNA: TGTGCCAGCAGCCCCCGGGGGGGCCCCTACAATGAGCAGTTCTTC. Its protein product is CASSPRGGPYNEQFF.